This TCR beta chain was captured by sequencing in a study of PD-1 blockade in classical Hodgkin lymphoma. Whole-study findings and limits: Complete responders possessed baseline diversity comparable to newly diagnosed patients.

Comment on this clone: Its target is not known.

Time point: cycle 4 day 1 (C4D1), after 6 weeks of nivolumab. All the patients suffered relapse after autologous stem cell transplantation, and brentuximab vedotin exposure differed. Assay used: immunoSEQ multiplex PCR; TCRdb lists only in-frame clones, some missing. This sample yields about 89,000 clones, of which 90% are seen a single time; 2.5% to 3.5% belongs to the top ten. The CDR3 loop spans 17 amino acids. With 0 bases clipped from V and 11 bases from J, the junction kept 14 bases outside the gene matches. CDR1 SGHTA and CDR2 FQGNSA come from the germline V gene. The source of this sequence is a human donor with classical Hodgkin lymphoma. The sequencing used peripheral blood mononuclear cells (PBMCs), collected before the fourth cycle of nivolumab. The gene calls are TRBV7-2 and TRBJ1-3; 9 bases fit TRBD1. The chain's CDR3 is CASSLAWGTGFFPPIYF. CDR3 DNA sequence: TGTGCCAGCAGCTTAGCTTGGGGGACAGGGTTCTTTCCGCCCATATATTTT.